Below, 25 T cell receptor beta chains from the same sample are listed, as sequenced in a study of blood T cell repertoires in COVID-19. Using immunoSEQ multiplex PCR, the repertoire was profiled, and TCRdb retains in-frame clones only, with some absent. The table includes roughly 100,000 clones, around 84% detected once. Material for sequencing was peripheral blood. The receptors were sampled from a human donor in a cohort sampled during active COVID-19.

J is TRBJ2-1 and V is TRBV5-1; 7 bases align to TRBD2. The ends lost 4 bases at V and 10 bases at J; junction bases unmatched: 8. This CDR3 has 13 amino acids. Germline values: CDR1 SGHRS, CDR2 YFSETQ. In DNA, the CDR3 is TGCGCCAGCAGCGGGCAGGGAGGGGACGAGCAGTTCTTC. It specifies CASSGQGGDEQFF.

This clone is a singleton in its sample. This chain uses TRBV3-1 (or the pseudogene TRBV3-2) with TRBJ1-2; TRBD1 matches 8 bases. V was pared by 0 bases and J by 7 bases, with 7 bases of the junction left unmatched. The CDR3 has 15 residues. CDR1 is LGHDT, CDR2 YNNKEL, per germline (reference sequence). CDR3 protein: CASSQDHQGAGGYTF. CDR3 bases: TGTGCCAGCAGCCAAGATCACCAGGGGGCCGGTGGCTACACCTTC.

This clone appeared a few times. V and J are TRBV6-2 or TRBV6-3 and TRBJ2-7, with 9 bases that match TRBD2. J gave up 6 bases and V 2 bases, and 11 bases lay outside the gene matches. CDR1 is MNHEY, CDR2 SVGEGT, per germline. There are 16 residues in the CDR3. Written as DNA, the CDR3 is TGTGCCAGCAGTTACGGGCGGGAGGGGGCATTACGCGAGCAGTACTTC. Its translation: CASSYGREGALREQYF.

The V and J genes are TRBV6-6 and TRBJ1-1; tentatively, D is TRBD1 (5 bases). CDR1 and CDR2 (germline): MNHNY, SVGAGI (reference sequence). The CDR3 totals 15 residues. Deletions cut 0 bases from V and 1 base from J, with 9 bases between. CDR3 amino acids: CASSYSGRANTEAFF. The CDR3 DNA sequence: TGTGCCAGCAGTTACTCAGGCAGGGCGAACACTGAAGCTTTCTTT.

The chain has TRBV2 and TRBJ2-2; 7 nucleotides line up with TRBD1. Germline loops: CDR1 SNHLY, CDR2 FYNNEI. With V trimmed by 4 bases and J by 5 bases, 4 bases remained unmatched. This CDR3 is 14 amino acids long. The CDR3 protein is CASSGDSWTGELFF. DNA for the CDR3: TGTGCCAGCAGTGGGGACAGTTGGACCGGGGAGCTGTTTTTT.

This chain links TRBV10-3 with TRBJ2-7; possibly TRBD2 for D (7 bases). In germline, CDR1 is ENHRY, CDR2 SYGVKD. Trimming shortened V by 10 bases and J by 5 bases, and 18 bases separated the two germline ends. This CDR3 has 13 residues. CDR3 in DNA: TGTGCCACCGGGGTGGGGGGGCCGGACGAGCAGTACTTC. This codes for CATGVGGPDEQYF.

The gene calls are TRBV3-1 (or the pseudogene TRBV3-2) and TRBJ2-3, with 12 positions matching TRBD2. Germline CDR1 is LGHDT and CDR2 is YNNKEL (reference sequence). The CDR3 length is 16 residues. V dropped 3 bases and J dropped 5; count of bases not matched to a gene: 6. CDR3 in DNA: TGTGCCAGCAGCCAGTCTAGCGGGGGGGTGAGAGATACGCAGTATTTT. It is translated as CASSQSSGGVRDTQYF.

The gene calls are TRBV29-1 and TRBJ2-5, with 9 bases aligning to TRBD1. The J segment lost 5 bases and the V segment lost 6 bases, leaving 10 bases of the junction unmatched. The CDR3 totals 14 residues. Per the germline V gene, CDR1 is SQVTM and CDR2 is ANQGSEA. This CDR3 reads CSVRGQGIRETQYF. CDR3 bases: TGCAGCGTCCGGGGACAGGGAATACGGGAGACCCAGTACTTC. Together with reference TRBV29-1 and TRBJ2-5, the CDR3 gives the full variable domain: SAVISQKPSRDICQRGTSLTIQCQVDSQVTMMFWYRQQPGQSLTLIATANQGSEATYESGFVIDKFPISRPNLTFSTLTVSNMSPEDSSIYLCSVRGQGIRETQYFGPGTRLLVL.

The chain employs TRBV12-5 and TRBJ1-4; the D is unclear. Looked up from germline, CDR1 is LGHNT and CDR2 is FRNRAP. Trimming took 6 bases from V and 5 from J, leaving 10 bases between them. The CDR3 totals 13 residues. The CDR3 DNA follows: TGTGCTAGTGGATCAGGTGGGAATGAAAAACTGTTTTTT. As protein: CASGSGGNEKLFF.

In regard to this clone: Other DNA sequences of this sample code for an identical CDR3. The J gene is TRBJ1-1, the V gene TRBV28, with 8 nucleotides matching TRBD1. In germline, CDR1 is MDHEN, CDR2 SYDVKM. The CDR3 is 14 amino acids. V shed 7 bases and J 4 bases; nucleotides not matched to a gene: 8. CDR3 residues: CASTDRGRVTEAFF. The CDR3 DNA is TGTGCCAGCACCGACAGGGGTCGAGTCACTGAAGCTTTCTTT.

This chain connects TRBV10-1 to TRBJ2-1; TRBD2 matches 9 bases. Germline V gene lookup returns CDR1 WNHNN and CDR2 SYGVQD (reference sequence). J gave up 2 bases and V 0 bases, and 8 bases lay outside the gene matches. The CDR3 extends over 18 amino acids. This chain's CDR3 is CASSESGGGRGPYNEQFF. CDR3 DNA sequence: TGCGCCAGCAGTGAGTCGGGGGGCGGGAGGGGGCCCTACAATGAGCAGTTCTTC.

The rearrangement uses TRBV5-1 and TRBJ2-1; 9 positions match TRBD1. Germline V gives CDR1 SGHRS, CDR2 YFSETQ. With V trimmed by 4 bases and J by 7 bases, 3 bases remained unmatched. The CDR3 covers 13 residues. The CDR3 is CASSIGQGNEQFF. Written as DNA, the CDR3 is TGCGCCAGCAGCATAGGACAGGGGAATGAGCAGTTCTTC.

This clone was seen only a few times. J is TRBJ1-4 and V is TRBV7-9; the D gene is possibly TRBD1 (6 bases). The CDR3 is made up of 14 amino acids. Between the trimmed V and J ends, which lost 5 bases and 7 bases, there was a span of 14 bases. Germline V gene lookup returns CDR1 SEHNR and CDR2 FQNEAQ (reference sequence). This chain's CDR3 is CASSQGLSGEKLFF. The CDR3 DNA follows: TGTGCCAGCAGCCAGGGGCTATCGGGTGAAAAACTGTTTTTT.

This rearrangement joins TRBV5-4 to TRBJ2-1, with TRBD2 identical over 7 bases. V was pared by 3 bases and J by 12 bases, with 6 bases of the junction left unmatched. Germline V gene lookup returns CDR1 SGHNT and CDR2 YYREEE (reference sequence). The CDR3 length is 12 residues. CDR3 region: CASSYGTTLQFF. The CDR3 nucleotides are TGTGCCAGCAGCTACGGGACTACCTTGCAGTTCTTC.

J is TRBJ1-6 and V is TRBV27; possible D gene TRBD1, 6 bases. V was clipped by 8 bases and J by 10 bases, with 21 bases between them. The CDR3 runs 15 residues. The germline CDR1 and CDR2 sequences are MNHEY and SMNVEV (reference sequence). The CDR3 nucleotides read TGTGCCAGCGGACCATCAGGGGCCTCTCGGTCACCCCTCCACTTT. This sequence encodes CASGPSGASRSPLHF.

V is TRBV28 and J is TRBJ2-1; no reliable D call. Trimming pared 8 bases from V and 6 bases from J, leaving 8 bases between. Germline CDR1 and CDR2: MDHEN and SYDVKM. CDR3 length: 11 amino acids. The CDR3 region has the DNA TGTGCCAGCGGTGTCGGCAATGAGCAGTTCTTC. It translates to CASGVGNEQFF.

The chain couples TRBV28 to TRBJ2-1; 9 bases are shared with TRBD1. Germline V gene lookup returns CDR1 MDHEN and CDR2 SYDVKM. The V and J ends lost 6 bases and 3 bases, in that order; junction bases with no gene match: 6. CDR3 length equals 15 residues. The CDR3 DNA follows: TGTGCCAGCAGGGGTCCGGGACAGGGCTACAATGAGCAGTTCTTC. It yields the protein CASRGPGQGYNEQFF.

V gene TRBV9 combines with J gene TRBJ2-2, with 10 bases lining up with TRBD2. The germline V gene has CDR1 SGDLS and CDR2 YYNGEE. V lost 3 bases and J lost 2; bases outside the gene matches: 1. The CDR3 covers 15 residues. The CDR3, as DNA: TGTGCCAGCAGCGAACTAGCGGGAAACACCGGGGAGCTGTTTTTT. Amino acid sequence: CASSELAGNTGELFF.

The chain is built from TRBV5-8 and TRBJ1-2; D is possibly TRBD1 (5 bases). V gave up 2 bases and J gave up 4 bases, with 18 bases separating them. CDR1 SGHTS and CDR2 YDEGEE come from the germline V gene. The CDR3 loop spans 16 amino acids. CDR3 sequence reads: CASSFKRTPAPYGYTF. CDR3 bases: TGTGCCAGCAGCTTCAAACGGACACCGGCCCCCTATGGCTACACCTTC.

The rearrangement uses TRBV9 and TRBJ1-6; D unresolved. The CDR3 is 12 amino acids. Germline assignment: CDR1 SGDLS and CDR2 YYNGEE. V lost 4 bases and J 7 bases, leaving 6 bases between the germline ends. The CDR3 DNA follows: TGTGCCAGCAGCTCACAGAATTCACCCCTCCACTTT. It encodes CASSSQNSPLHF. Full variable domain (remainder filled in from reference TRBV9 and TRBJ1-6): DSGVTQTPKHLITATGQRVTLRCSPRSGDLSVYWYQQSLDQGLQFLIQYYNGEERAKGNILERFSAQQFPDLHSELNLSSLELGDSALYFCASSSQNSPLHFGNGTRLTVT.

The chain carries TRBV4-1 and TRBJ2-3, with D perhaps TRBD2 (5 bases). CDR1 is MGHRA and CDR2 is YSYEKL in the germline V gene. The length of the CDR3 is 18 residues. The V and J ends lost 6 bases and 0 bases respectively, with 22 bases between them. In DNA, the CDR3 is TGCGCCAGCAGACCCGAGGGCAGTTTCTACCCTAGCACAGATACGCAGTATTTT. It yields the protein CASRPEGSFYPSTDTQYF.

The gene calls are TRBV20-1 and TRBJ1-2; the D gene is possibly TRBD1 (5 bases). The CDR3 contains 14 residues. Germline lookup yields CDR1 DFQATT and CDR2 SNEGSKA (reference sequence). V was cut by 3 bases and J by 0 bases, with 11 bases left in between. The DNA for the CDR3 is TGCAGTGCTAGTGAGGGCAGGGCTAACTATGGCTACACCTTC. Translating gives CSASEGRANYGYTF.

This clone was counted once. V and J are TRBV7-3 and TRBJ1-2; 8 bases fit TRBD1. The CDR3 is made up of 13 amino acids. With 5 bases clipped from V and 7 bases from J, the junction kept 6 bases outside the gene matches. Germline CDR1 SGHTA, CDR2 FQGTGA. CDR3 sequence reads: CASSADRVGGYTF. The CDR3 DNA follows: TGTGCCAGCAGCGCGGACAGGGTCGGTGGCTACACCTTC. Together with reference TRBV7-3 and TRBJ1-2, the CDR3 gives the full variable domain: GAGVSQTPSNKVTEKGKYVELRCDPISGHTALYWYRQSLGQGPEFLIYFQGTGAADDSGLPNDRFFAVRPEGSVSTLKIQRTERGDSAVYLCASSADRVGGYTFGSGTRLTVV.

The V gene is TRBV4-1, the J gene TRBJ2-5, with 10 bases that match TRBD2. V lost 5 bases to trimming and J lost 4 bases; unmatched junction nucleotides: 7. The CDR3 is made up of 15 amino acids. CDR1 and CDR2 (germline): MGHRA, YSYEKL. DNA of the CDR3: TGCGCCAGCAGCTTTAGCGGGAGGATGGGAGAGACCCAGTACTTC. Its translation is CASSFSGRMGETQYF.

This chain links TRBV6-5 with TRBJ2-1, with 11 nucleotides matching TRBD2. The ends lost 5 bases at V and 8 bases at J; junction bases unmatched: 8. Germline-derived CDR1 and CDR2 are MNHEY and SVGAGI. The CDR3 totals 15 residues. The CDR3 loop is CASSLLAGGGYEQFF. The CDR3 DNA sequence: TGTGCCAGCAGTCTTCTAGCGGGGGGCGGGTATGAGCAGTTCTTC.